The T cell receptor beta chain under discussion was sequenced for a study of blood T cells in healthy people across ages (dated by TCRdb to 2014 to 2015). For the wider study: In model experiments, template switching captured roughly one uniquely barcoded TCR beta cDNA molecule for every two T cells. To track age-related changes in TCR beta repertoire diversity, the study relied on deep sequencing normalized with unique cDNA molecular identifiers. The donors were divided into four age groups: young (average about 15 years), middle-aged (about 39), aged (approximately 62) and long-lived (roughly 88). To avoid experimental bias, donors of different ages were spread randomly across the sequencing lanes. Two additional independent replicas of 1 million unique cDNA reads from the same blood draw were analyzed for two donors (one aged 18 to 30 and one aged 80 or older).

As concerns this clonotype: This clone's antigen is unknown. The sample holds no much larger clone one base away, and base qualities are not on file.

Library creation used 5' RACE. For sequencing, an Illumina HiSeq 2500 was employed. A second PCR of roughly 7 to 12 cycles was run with a J-beta primer mix and a sample-barcoded 5' primer. A template-switch 5' adaptor carrying 12 random nucleotides introduced a unique molecular identifier onto each TCR beta cDNA molecule. Each sample yielded at least 2.5 million CDR3-containing paired-end reads. First-strand cDNA synthesis was performed from all RNA using the Mint cDNA synthesis kit, with priming by a TRBC-specific oligonucleotide. After uracil-DNA glycosylase treatment, a first 18-cycle PCR used universal primers M1SS and BC2_uni_R on all cDNA. The original pipeline was this. Each sample was normalized by randomly selecting 1 million high-quality reads, each carrying a distinct molecular identifier. Instead of being binned into consensus sequences, reads that shared molecular identifiers were thrown out. MiTCR, set to a Q25 quality threshold and the strictest error-elimination algorithm, was used for CDR3 identification, clonotype clustering and error correction. A nonparametric unseen species model with Euler transformation was used to estimate lower-bound total TCR beta diversity. Using fastp trimming at Q25 and MiXCR clonotype assembly, TCRdb reanalyzed the public sequencing data and kept in-frame beta chains. Identical CDR3 protein sequences are pooled into one entry, listed with their most common genes and DNA. These V and J calls derive from TCRdb rather than the authors' analysis. The sample records hundreds of thousands of distinct CDR3 sequences, 58% of which are singletons. Of the sample, roughly 20% falls within the top ten clones.

The roughly 39 donors, aged roughly 6 to 100 years, were systemically healthy Caucasian individuals from Russia. Around 9.7 milliliters of peripheral blood were collected from each donor into EDTA-treated Vacutainer tubes. PBMCs were isolated by Ficoll-Paque density-gradient centrifugation, with at least 7 million obtained per sample. Total RNA, at least 6 micrograms per sample, was extracted from PBMCs with Trizol reagent. For every donor, flow cytometry on a PBMC aliquot measured the percentage of naive CD45RAhigh/CD27high T cells. CDR1 SGHVS and CDR2 FQNEAQ were looked up in the germline V gene. Including the terminal cysteine and phenylalanine, the CDR3 comprises 15 residues. Left in the record is the CDR3 DNA by itself, 45 bases read in frame from the first base. Clipping removes 2 bases from V and 6 bases from J, with 7 as the unmatched junction base count. Broad study findings and their caveats: Total diversity estimates from one million sequenced T cells were considered lower bounds and underestimates. Because donor CMV infection status was unknown, age-related changes in expanded clonotypes were potentially confounded. Observed TCR beta diversity per million T cells fell roughly linearly with age, and a significant reduction was already apparent by age roughly 41. A strong correlation was found between observed TCR beta diversity and the percentage of naive T cells measured by flow cytometry. Conclusive comparison of naive and antigen-experienced compartments was prevented by the profiling of bulk unsorted PBMCs. Compared with the aged group, the long-lived group had more naive CD4+ T cells, fewer expanded clones and increased TCR diversity, suggesting age selection.

The TCR originated in a man aged 25-45 years in good health. Sequencing was performed on blood. This sequence uses TRBV7-8 and TRBJ2-7; the junction holds 10 bases that match TRBD2. For the CDR3, the sequence is CASSLRSGGVREQYF. The nucleotide sequence reads as follows: TGTGCCAGCAGCTTAAGGAGCGGGGGGGTTCGCGAGCAGTACTTC.